The present T cell receptor beta chain was sequenced within a study of CD8 T cells in ankylosing spondylitis. The CDR3 length is 12 residues. Germline CDR1 and CDR2: SEHNR and FQNEAQ (reference sequence). Trimming stripped 5 bases from V and 4 bases from J, with 7 bases between. This clonotype was seen more than once but under ten times. TCRdb processed the 5' RACE reads anew with MiXCR; each CDR3 protein has one entry. The table shows approximately 340,000 distinct CDR3 sequences, with roughly 14% occurring only once. The sample comprised blood, either unsorted or a sorted T cell fraction (not recorded which). The chain employs TRBV7-9 and TRBJ2-3; no firm D call. The TCR comes from a male donor with ankylosing spondylitis or in good health (not recorded which). The CDR3 loop reads CASSASSDTQYF. The CDR3 nucleotides read TGTGCCAGCAGCGCGTCGTCAGATACGCAGTATTTT.